Here is one T cell receptor (beta chain) with its context. The data stem from a study of OX40 agonist ivuxolimab in advanced cancers. Only in-frame clones appear in the TCRdb table, and some are missing; sequencing was by immunoSEQ multiplex PCR. The data show tens of thousands of clones, about 80% seen once. The sequences come from CD4+ or CD8+ T cells sorted from blood, collected in a trial of the OX40 agonist ivuxolimab. This sequence was found in an adult with an advanced solid tumor such as melanoma, head and neck, liver or kidney cancer.

As DNA, the CDR3 is TGTGCCAGCAGAGGACAGTCGAACACTGAAGCTTTCTTT. Protein sequence: CASRGQSNTEAFF. The chain has TRBV6-5 and TRBJ1-1; maybe TRBD1 (6 bases). The CDR3 loop spans 13 amino acids. Germline V gene sequence: CDR1 MNHEY, CDR2 SVGAGI. Between the trimmed V and J ends, which lost 6 bases and 1 base, there was a span of 9 bases.